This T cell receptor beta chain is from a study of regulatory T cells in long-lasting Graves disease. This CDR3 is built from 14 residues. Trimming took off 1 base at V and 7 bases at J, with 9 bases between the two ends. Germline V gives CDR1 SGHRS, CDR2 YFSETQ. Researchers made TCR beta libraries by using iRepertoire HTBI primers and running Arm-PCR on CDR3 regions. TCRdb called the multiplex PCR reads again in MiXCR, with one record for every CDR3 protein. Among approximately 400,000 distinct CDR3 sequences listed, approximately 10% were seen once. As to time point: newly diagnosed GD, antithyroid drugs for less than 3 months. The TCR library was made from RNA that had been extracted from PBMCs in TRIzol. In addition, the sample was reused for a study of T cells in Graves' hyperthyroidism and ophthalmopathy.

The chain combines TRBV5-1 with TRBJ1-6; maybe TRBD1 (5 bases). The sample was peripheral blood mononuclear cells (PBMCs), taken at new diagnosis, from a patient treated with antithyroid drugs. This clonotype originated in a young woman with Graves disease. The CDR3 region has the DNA TGCGCCAGCAGCTTGCAGGGAGTCAATTCACCCCTCCACTTT. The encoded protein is CASSLQGVNSPLHF.